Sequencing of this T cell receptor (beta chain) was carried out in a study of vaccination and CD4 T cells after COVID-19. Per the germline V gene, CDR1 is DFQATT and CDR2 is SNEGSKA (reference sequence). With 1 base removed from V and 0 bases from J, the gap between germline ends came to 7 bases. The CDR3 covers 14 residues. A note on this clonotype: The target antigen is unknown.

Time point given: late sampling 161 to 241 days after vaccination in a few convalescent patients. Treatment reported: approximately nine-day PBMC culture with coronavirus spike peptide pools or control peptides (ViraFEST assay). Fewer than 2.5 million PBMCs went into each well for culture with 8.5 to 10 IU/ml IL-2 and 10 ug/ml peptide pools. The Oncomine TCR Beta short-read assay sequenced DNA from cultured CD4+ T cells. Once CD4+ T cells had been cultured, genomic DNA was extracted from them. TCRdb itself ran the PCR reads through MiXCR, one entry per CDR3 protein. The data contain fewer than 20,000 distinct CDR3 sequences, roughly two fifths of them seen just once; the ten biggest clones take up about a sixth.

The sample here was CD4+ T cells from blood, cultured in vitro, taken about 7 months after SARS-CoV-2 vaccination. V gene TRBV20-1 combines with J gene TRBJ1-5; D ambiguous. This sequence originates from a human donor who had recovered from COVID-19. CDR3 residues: CSARGGNSNQPQHF. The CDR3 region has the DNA TGCAGTGCTAGAGGAGGGAATAGCAATCAGCCCCAGCATTTT.